This T cell receptor (beta chain) was sequenced during a study of cytomegalovirus exposure and HLA in healthy donors. The PCR had 60 Vbeta and 13 Jbeta primers. Using immunoSEQ multiplex PCR, the repertoire was profiled, and TCRdb retains in-frame clones only, with some absent. The sample holds about 140,000 clones; about 80% are singletons and the top ten take about 5%. The CDR3 length is 15 residues. V gave up 4 bases and J gave up 1 base, with 14 bases separating them. Per germline, CDR1 SGHDT and CDR2 YYEEEE. This chain uses TRBV5-6 with TRBJ1-2; D may be TRBD1 (6 bases). The specimen sequenced was PBMCs. The receptor's source is a man aged 40-55 years in good health and CMV-seronegative. CDR3 coding DNA: TGTGCCAGCAGCCTACTCCAGGGGAATAACTATGGCTACACCTTC. Encoded protein: CASSLLQGNNYGYTF.